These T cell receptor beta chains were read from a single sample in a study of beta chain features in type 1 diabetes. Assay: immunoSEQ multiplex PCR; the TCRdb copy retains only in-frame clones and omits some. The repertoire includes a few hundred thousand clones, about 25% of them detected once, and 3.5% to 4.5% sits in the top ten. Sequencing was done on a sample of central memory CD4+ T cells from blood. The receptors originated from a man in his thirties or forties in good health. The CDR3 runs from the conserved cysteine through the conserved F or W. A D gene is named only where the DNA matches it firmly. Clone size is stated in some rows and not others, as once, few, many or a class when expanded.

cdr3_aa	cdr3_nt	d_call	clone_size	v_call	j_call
CASSLLGGGSYEQYF	TGTGCCAGCAGCTTACTTGGAGGGGGCTCCTACGAGCAGTACTTC	-	-	TRBV7-2	TRBJ2-7
CASSPDWRGAQETQYF	TGTGCCAGCAGCCCTGACTGGCGGGGGGCCCAAGAGACCCAGTACTTC	TRBD2	-	TRBV5-6	TRBJ2-5
CASSFLTSGGNEQFF	TGTGCCAGCAGCTTCTTGACTAGCGGGGGCAATGAGCAGTTCTTC	TRBD2	-	TRBV5-4	TRBJ2-1
CASSPPGGVTYEQYF	TGTGCCAGCTCACCGCCAGGGGGCGTAACCTACGAGCAGTACTTC	TRBD1	-	TRBV18	TRBJ2-7
CASSVEKGTYEQYF	TGTGCCAGCAGTGTGGAAAAGGGCACCTACGAGCAGTACTTC	-	-	TRBV2	TRBJ2-7
CSVAAAGRGDTQYF	TGCAGCGTTGCCGCGGCGGGTCGAGGAGATACGCAGTATTTT	-	many	TRBV29-1	TRBJ2-3
CASQTSGSSNEQYF	TGTGCCAGCCAGACTAGCGGGAGTTCCAACGAGCAGTACTTC	TRBD2	-	TRBV7-2	TRBJ2-7
CASSLVFNEQFF	TGCGCCAGCAGCTTGGTGTTCAATGAGCAGTTCTTC	-	few	TRBV5-1	TRBJ2-1
CASSLVAGGTDTQYF	TGTGCCAGCAGCTTAGTAGCGGGAGGGACAGATACGCAGTATTTT	TRBD2	-	TRBV7-2	TRBJ2-3
CASSLRGTGWSYEQYF	TGTGCCAGCAGTTTGCGAGGGACAGGGTGGTCCTACGAGCAGTACTTC	TRBD1	-	TRBV27	TRBJ2-7
CAGGGQPQHF	TGTGCGGGCGGGGGGCAGCCCCAGCATTTT	-	-	TRBV28	TRBJ1-5
CASSPSGSPYNEQFF	TGTGCCAGCAGTCCAAGCGGGAGTCCCTACAATGAGCAGTTCTTC	TRBD2	-	TRBV6-5	TRBJ2-1
CASSLGGQASSEQYF	TGTGCCAGCAGCTTAGGTGGACAGGCTAGCTCCGAGCAGTACTTC	TRBD1	-	TRBV11-2	TRBJ2-7
CASSLLGRDRDNEQFF	TGTGCCAGCAGCTTACTAGGGCGGGATAGGGACAATGAGCAGTTCTTC	-	once	TRBV13	TRBJ2-1
CASSQSRETQYF	TGTGCCAGCAGCCAATCTAGGGAGACCCAGTACTTC	-	many	TRBV14	TRBJ2-5
CASSFGTSGSTYEQYF	TGTGCCAGCAGCTTCGGGACTAGCGGGTCTACCTACGAGCAGTACTTC	TRBD2	-	TRBV5-4	TRBJ2-7
CASSDGIVYTF	TGTGCCAGCAGTGACGGTATTGTCTACACCTTC	-	few	TRBV2	TRBJ1-2
CASSTDRGNEQFF	TGTGCCAGCAGCACGGACAGGGGCAATGAGCAGTTCTTC	TRBD1	-	TRBV7-8	TRBJ2-1
CAWSLSQNLGYTF	TGTGCCTGGAGTCTCTCACAGAACCTTGGCTACACCTTC	-	-	TRBV30	TRBJ1-2
CASSLKSAGGTLSYEQYF	TGTGCCAGCAGCTTAAAGTCGGCGGGGGGAACGCTCTCCTACGAGCAGTACTTC	TRBD2	few	TRBV7-6	TRBJ2-7
CASSGTSGMYNEQFF	TGTGCCAGCAGCGGGACTAGCGGCATGTACAATGAGCAGTTCTTC	TRBD2	many	TRBV11-2	TRBJ2-1
CASSDPTSPPHNEQFF	TGTGCCAGCAGCGACCCGACTAGCCCCCCCCACAATGAGCAGTTCTTC	TRBD2	-	TRBV9	TRBJ2-1
CASSQARFKTSGNTIYF	TGTGCCAGCAGCCAAGCACGGTTCAAAACCTCTGGAAACACCATATATTTT	-	-	TRBV14	TRBJ1-3
CASRLAVSGRASSPDTQYF	TGTGCAAGTCGCTTAGCGGTTAGTGGGAGGGCCTCGTCCCCAGATACGCAGTATTTT	-	few	TRBV12-2	TRBJ2-3
CASSRQGVNEQFF	TGTGCCAGCAGTCGACAGGGGGTGAATGAGCAGTTCTTC	TRBD1	few	TRBV6-6	TRBJ2-1
CSGTRLYEQYF	TGCAGTGGGACAAGGTTATACGAGCAGTACTTC	-	-	TRBV20-1	TRBJ2-7
CSVGQGALDEQFF	TGCAGCGTCGGACAGGGGGCGCTAGATGAGCAGTTCTTC	TRBD1	few	TRBV29-1	TRBJ2-1
CASSSRVPREQFF	TGTGCCAGTAGTTCTAGGGTCCCTCGGGAGCAGTTCTTC	-	-	TRBV19	TRBJ2-1
CASRYTSGFSYEQYF	TGTGCCAGCAGGTATACTAGCGGATTCTCCTACGAGCAGTACTTC	TRBD2	few	TRBV11-2	TRBJ2-7
CASELSDASTDTQYF	TGTGCCAGCGAGCTCAGCGACGCTAGCACAGATACGCAGTATTTT	-	once	TRBV5-6	TRBJ2-3
CASSLGYSLYEQYF	TGCGCCAGCAGCTTGGGGTACAGCCTCTACGAGCAGTACTTC	-	-	TRBV5-1	TRBJ2-7
CAWSVGGSIYNEQFF	TGTGCCTGGAGTGTTGGGGGGAGCATATACAATGAGCAGTTCTTC	-	-	TRBV30	TRBJ2-1
CASSLTSGRATDTQYF	TGTGCCAGCAGCTTAACTAGCGGGAGGGCCACAGATACGCAGTATTTT	TRBD2	-	TRBV7-9	TRBJ2-3
CASSLWTGNIQYF	TGTGCCAGCAGCTTGTGGACAGGAAACATTCAGTACTTC	TRBD1	-	TRBV7-2	TRBJ2-4
CASSDGTSGNTQYF	TGTGCCAGCAGTGACGGGACTAGCGGAAATACGCAGTATTTT	TRBD2	few	TRBV6-4	TRBJ2-3
CSVGPMEGPTEAFF	TGCAGCGTGGGTCCTATGGAAGGGCCCACTGAAGCTTTCTTT	-	few	TRBV29-1	TRBJ1-1
CASSSRVGYTF	TGTGCCAGCAGTTCGAGGGTTGGCTACACCTTC	-	-	TRBV28	TRBJ1-2
CASSFYRGATHNEQFF	TGTGCCAGCAGCTTCTACAGGGGCGCCACCCACAATGAGCAGTTCTTC	TRBD1	-	TRBV7-9	TRBJ2-1
CASSQFGANEQYF	TGTGCCAGCAGCCAATTTGGGGCCAACGAGCAGTACTTC	-	few	TRBV14	TRBJ2-7
CASSDRGRFDTQYF	TGTGCCAGCTCGGACAGGGGGCGTTTCGATACGCAGTATTTT	TRBD1	once	TRBV27	TRBJ2-3
CASTESSGPYEQYF	TGTGCCAGCACTGAATCTTCTGGGCCTTACGAGCAGTACTTC	-	few	TRBV6-1	TRBJ2-7
CASSQAGLAGVMGEQFF	TGCGCCAGCAGCCAGGCGGGACTAGCGGGAGTAATGGGTGAGCAGTTCTTC	TRBD2	many	TRBV4-3	TRBJ2-1
CASGLTFRDSPYNEQFF	TGTGCTAGTGGCCTCACTTTCCGGGACTCCCCATACAATGAGCAGTTCTTC	-	-	TRBV12-5	TRBJ2-1
CAIRRDSTTGELFF	TGTGCCATCAGACGGGACAGCACCACCGGGGAGCTGTTTTTT	TRBD1	-	TRBV10-3	TRBJ2-2
CASSLGSKAVNEQFF	TGTGCCAGCAGCCTCGGTAGCAAAGCGGTCAATGAGCAGTTCTTC	-	few	TRBV7-9	TRBJ2-1
CAWSDLGTGRNEKLFF	TGTGCCTGGAGCGACCTAGGAACAGGGAGGAATGAAAAACTGTTTTTT	-	-	TRBV30	TRBJ1-4
CASSPQATVVTGANVLTF	TGTGCCAGCTCACCACAAGCGACGGTTGTCACGGGGGCCAACGTCCTGACTTTC	-	-	TRBV18	TRBJ2-6
CATSREGTGNSPLHF	TGTGCCACCTCGAGGGAAGGGACAGGGAATTCACCCCTCCACTTT	TRBD1	few	TRBV2	TRBJ1-6
CASSTLAGYTEAFF	TGTGCCAGCAGCACCCTGGCGGGCTATACTGAAGCTTTCTTT	-	few	TRBV11-1	TRBJ1-1
CSSSPRGFDKENTEAFF	TGTTCCAGCAGTCCTAGAGGATTTGACAAGGAGAACACTGAAGCTTTCTTT	-	few	TRBV28	TRBJ1-1
CASSARLGLNEQFF	TGTGCCAGCAGCGCTCGTTTGGGTCTCAATGAGCAGTTCTTC	-	many	TRBV9	TRBJ2-1
CASSPSTGATEAFF	TGTGCCAGCTCACCCAGTACGGGTGCGACTGAAGCTTTCTTT	-	-	TRBV18	TRBJ1-1
CASSSFGGRHEQFF	TGTGCCAGCAGCTCCTTTGGGGGGCGGCATGAGCAGTTCTTC	-	few	TRBV5-4	TRBJ2-1
CASSDGGTQYF	TGTGCCAGCAGCGACGGAGGGACCCAGTACTTC	-	few	TRBV9	TRBJ2-5
CATSRVAGGNGANVLTF	TGTGCCACCAGCAGAGTGGCAGGGGGTAACGGGGCCAACGTCCTGACTTTC	TRBD1	few	TRBV15	TRBJ2-6
CSVGATGREQYF	TGCAGCGTTGGGGCGACGGGGCGCGAGCAGTACTTC	-	few	TRBV29-1	TRBJ2-7
CASSDPNPASSTDTQYF	TGTGCCAGCAGTGACCCGAATCCCGCGTCCAGCACAGATACGCAGTATTTT	-	few	TRBV25-1	TRBJ2-3